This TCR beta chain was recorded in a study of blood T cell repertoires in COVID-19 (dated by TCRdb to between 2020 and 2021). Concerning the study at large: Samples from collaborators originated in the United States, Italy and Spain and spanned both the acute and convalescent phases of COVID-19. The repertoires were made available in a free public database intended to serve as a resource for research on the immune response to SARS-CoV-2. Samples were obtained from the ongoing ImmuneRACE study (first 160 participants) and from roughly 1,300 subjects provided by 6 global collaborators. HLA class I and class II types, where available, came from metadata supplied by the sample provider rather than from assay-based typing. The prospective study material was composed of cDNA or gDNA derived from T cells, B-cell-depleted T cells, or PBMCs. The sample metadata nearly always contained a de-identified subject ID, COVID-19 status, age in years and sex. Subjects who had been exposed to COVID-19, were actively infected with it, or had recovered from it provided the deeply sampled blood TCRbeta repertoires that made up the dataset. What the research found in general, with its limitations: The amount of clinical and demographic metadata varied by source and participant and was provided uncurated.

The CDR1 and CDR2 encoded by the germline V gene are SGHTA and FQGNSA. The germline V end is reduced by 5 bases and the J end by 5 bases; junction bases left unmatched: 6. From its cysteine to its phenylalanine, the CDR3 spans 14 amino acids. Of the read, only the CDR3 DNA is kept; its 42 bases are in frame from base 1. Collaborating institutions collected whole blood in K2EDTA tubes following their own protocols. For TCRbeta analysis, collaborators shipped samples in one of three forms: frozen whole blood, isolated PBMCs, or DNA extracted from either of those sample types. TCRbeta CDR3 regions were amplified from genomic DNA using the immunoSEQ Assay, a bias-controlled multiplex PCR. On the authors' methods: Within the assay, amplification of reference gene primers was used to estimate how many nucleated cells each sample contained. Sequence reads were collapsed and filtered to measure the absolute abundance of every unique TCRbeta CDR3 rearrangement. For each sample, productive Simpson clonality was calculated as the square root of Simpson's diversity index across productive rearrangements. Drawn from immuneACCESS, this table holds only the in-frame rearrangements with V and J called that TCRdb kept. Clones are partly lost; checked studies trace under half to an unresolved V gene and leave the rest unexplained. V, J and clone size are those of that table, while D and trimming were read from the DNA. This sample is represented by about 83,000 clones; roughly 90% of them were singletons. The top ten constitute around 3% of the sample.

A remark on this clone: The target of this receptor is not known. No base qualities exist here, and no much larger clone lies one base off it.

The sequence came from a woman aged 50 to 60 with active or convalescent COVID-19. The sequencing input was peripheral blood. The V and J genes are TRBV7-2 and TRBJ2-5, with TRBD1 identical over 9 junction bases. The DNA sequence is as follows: TGTGCCAGCAGCCAGATACAGGGGGCTGAGACCCAGTACTTC. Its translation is CASSQIQGAETQYF.